The 12 T cell receptor beta chains below come from one sample, sequenced in a study of blood T cell repertoires in COVID-19. The assay was immunoSEQ multiplex PCR, and TCRdb's table has in-frame clones only and misses some. Altogether roughly 18,000 clones are present, approximately 90% being singletons, with the ten largest covering 7.7%. Sequencing input: peripheral blood. The source is a woman in her sixties with active COVID-19.

The chain has TRBV27 and TRBJ2-3; 13 bases line up with TRBD2. Germline CDR1 MNHEY, CDR2 SMNVEV (reference sequence). The CDR3 totals 16 residues. With 4 bases clipped from V and 2 bases from J, the junction kept 3 bases outside the gene matches. The CDR3 here is CASSSTSGGATDTQYF. Here the CDR3 DNA reads TGTGCCAGCAGTTCAACTAGCGGGGGGGCCACAGATACGCAGTATTTT.

The genes are TRBV19 and TRBJ2-7; D remains ambiguous. The CDR3 length is 12 residues. Germline CDR1 reads LNHDA; CDR2 reads SQIVND (reference sequence). Trimming took 3 bases from V and 6 from J, leaving 9 bases between them. CDR3 amino acids: CASSIPGREQYF. CDR3 nucleotide sequence: TGTGCCAGTAGTATTCCAGGCCGCGAGCAGTACTTC.

This rearrangement joins TRBV10-3 to TRBJ2-7, with 10 nucleotides matching TRBD1. CDR3 length: 16 amino acids. With 3 bases clipped from V and 7 bases from J, the junction kept 12 bases outside the gene matches. Per the germline V gene, CDR1 is ENHRY and CDR2 is SYGVKD. CDR3 in amino acids: CAISELPGQGSGEQYF. The CDR3 nucleotides read TGTGCCATCAGTGAATTACCGGGACAGGGGTCCGGGGAGCAGTACTTC.

The chain carries TRBV27 and TRBJ1-2; 11 bases map to TRBD1. Trimming took 5 bases from V and 5 from J; bases not matched to a gene: 13. This CDR3 comprises 17 residues. The germline V gene encodes CDR1 MNHEY and CDR2 SMNVEV (reference sequence). CDR3 loop: CASSRLGQGGSTYGYTF. The CDR3 DNA reads as TGTGCCAGCAGTCGCCTGGGACAGGGGGGGTCTACTTATGGCTACACCTTC.

This chain links TRBV28 with TRBJ1-6; D gene unclear. CDR1 and CDR2 from the germline V gene are MDHEN and SYDVKM. Trimming pared 6 bases from V and 15 bases from J, leaving 12 bases between. The CDR3 totals 11 residues. CDR3 region: CASSLQRHLHF. Written as DNA, the CDR3 is TGTGCCAGCAGCCTTCAGCGGCACCTCCACTTT.

V usage is TRBV7-8 and J usage is TRBJ2-5; D might be TRBD2 (6 bases). Trimming removed 5 bases at V and 4 bases at J, with 14 bases between. CDR3 size: 14 residues. Germline CDR1 is SGHVS and CDR2 is FQNEAQ. For the CDR3, the DNA is TGTGCCAGCAGCCCGAGACTAGTTGGAGAGACCCAGTACTTC. It yields the protein CASSPRLVGETQYF.

The chain joins TRBV19 to TRBJ1-3, with a weak D call TRBD1 (5 bases). The V and J ends lost 6 bases and 2 bases respectively, with 14 bases between them. Per germline, CDR1 LNHDA and CDR2 SQIVND (reference sequence). There are 15 residues in the CDR3. CDR3 DNA sequence: TGTGCCAGTAGGACAGCCAGCCTGGCTGGAAACACCATATATTTT. Its translation is CASRTASLAGNTIYF.

The gene calls are TRBV13 and TRBJ1-1; tentative D call: TRBD1 (5 bases). CDR1 PRHDT and CDR2 FYEKMQ come from the germline V gene (reference sequence). The CDR3 totals 14 residues. Trimming cost V 2 bases and J 1 base, with 8 bases left between them. The DNA for the CDR3 is TGTGCCAGCAGCTTATTCGGGGGGAACACTGAAGCTTTCTTT. Translating gives CASSLFGGNTEAFF.

This clone was seen only once. The chain joins TRBV5-1 to TRBJ1-1; D is uncertain. V dropped 0 bases and J dropped 0 bases, with 9 bases sitting between them. The CDR3 runs 15 residues. Germline V lookup: CDR1 SGHRS, CDR2 YFSETQ. CDR3 loop: CASSLAAGMNTEAFF. The CDR3 DNA sequence: TGCGCCAGCAGCTTGGCCGCAGGAATGAACACTGAAGCTTTCTTT.

This clone was observed a few times. V gene TRBV20-1 combines with J gene TRBJ1-5, with TRBD1 as a possible D gene (6 bases). The V and J ends lost 5 bases and 11 bases respectively, with 13 bases between them. The CDR3 length is 11 residues. Germline lookup yields CDR1 DFQATT and CDR2 SNEGSKA (reference sequence). The CDR3 nucleotides are TGCAGTGCTGGAATCGGACAGACCCAGCATTTT. Translation: CSAGIGQTQHF.

This chain uses TRBV3-1 (or the pseudogene TRBV3-2) with TRBJ2-7; D unresolved. Germline V gene sequence: CDR1 LGHDT, CDR2 YNNKEL (reference sequence). This CDR3 is built from 12 residues. V was pared by 4 bases and J by 6 bases, with 10 bases between. The CDR3 DNA sequence: TGTGCCAGCAGCCTTTCTCCCGGCGAGCAGTACTTC. Protein: CASSLSPGEQYF.

This clone was observed once. The chain carries TRBV5-6 and TRBJ2-3, with 7 positions matching TRBD1. This CDR3 comprises 16 residues. Trimming at V came to 4 bases and at J to 4 bases, leaving 12 bases not matched to a gene. In germline, CDR1 is SGHDT, CDR2 YYEEEE. DNA of the CDR3: TGTGCCAGCAGCGTAAACAGGGGTACGCCCTCAGATACGCAGTATTTT. Encoded protein: CASSVNRGTPSDTQYF.